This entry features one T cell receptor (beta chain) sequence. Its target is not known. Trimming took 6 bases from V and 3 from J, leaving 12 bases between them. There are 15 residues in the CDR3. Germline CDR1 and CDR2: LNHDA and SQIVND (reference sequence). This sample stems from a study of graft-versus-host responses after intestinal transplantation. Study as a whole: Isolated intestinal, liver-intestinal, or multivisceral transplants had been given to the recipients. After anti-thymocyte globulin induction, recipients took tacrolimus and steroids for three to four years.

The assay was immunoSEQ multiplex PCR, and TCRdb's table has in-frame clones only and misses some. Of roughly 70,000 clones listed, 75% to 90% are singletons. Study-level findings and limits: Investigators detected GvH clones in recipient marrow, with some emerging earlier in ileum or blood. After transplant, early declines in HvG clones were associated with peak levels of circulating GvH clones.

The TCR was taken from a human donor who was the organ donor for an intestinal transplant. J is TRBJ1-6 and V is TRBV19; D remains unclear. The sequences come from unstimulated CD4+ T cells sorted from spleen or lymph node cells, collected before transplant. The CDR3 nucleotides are TGTGCCAGTAGAAGTTTAGAGAACTATAATTCACCCCTCCACTTT. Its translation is CASRSLENYNSPLHF.